The 21 T cell receptor beta chains below were found in one sample sequenced in a study of vaccination and CD4 T cells after COVID-19. This sample's treatment: roughly 10-day PBMC culture with coronavirus spike peptide pools or control peptides (ViraFEST assay). Their recognized antigens are unknown. Sequencing of cultured CD4+ T cell DNA used the Oncomine TCR Beta short-read assay. TCRdb analysed the PCR reads with MiXCR anew, one entry per CDR3 protein. The table records more than 9,500 distinct CDR3 sequences, 45% to 55% of them present only once. The sequences come from cultured CD4+ T cells from blood, collected after SARS-CoV-2 vaccination. Every receptor here comes from a human donor with COVID-19.

This clonotype was counted only a few times. The rearrangement joins TRBV27 to TRBJ2-5, with TRBD2 matching 10 bases. Looked up from germline, CDR1 is MNHEY and CDR2 is SMNVEV (reference sequence). The V segment lost 2 bases and the J segment 4 bases; nucleotides outside the gene matches: 10. The CDR3 contains 17 residues. The CDR3 DNA follows: TGTGCCAGCAGTTTAAGGGTAGCGGGGGGTGGTCGAGAGACCCAGTACTTC. Residues: CASSLRVAGGGRETQYF.

The chain links TRBV7-2 to TRBJ2-2; D unclear. Germline V gives CDR1 SGHTA, CDR2 FQGNSA. Trimming cost V 5 bases and J 0 bases, with 10 bases left between them. The CDR3 length is 15 residues. DNA for the CDR3: TGTGCCAGCAGCCCCCATAACGCGAACACCGGGGAGCTGTTTTTT. Translation: CASSPHNANTGELFF.

The J gene is TRBJ2-7, the V gene TRBV7-9; no clear D gene. Trimming took 4 bases from V and 3 from J, leaving 7 bases between them. CDR1 and CDR2 from the germline V gene are SEHNR and FQNEAQ (reference sequence). CDR3 length: 12 amino acids. The CDR3: CASSYSNYEQYF. The CDR3 DNA sequence: TGTGCCAGCAGCTATAGTAACTACGAGCAGTACTTC.

V gene TRBV6-5 combines with J gene TRBJ1-2, with 9 bases aligning to TRBD1. CDR3 length: 14 amino acids. The trim removed 2 bases at V and 3 bases at J, leaving 1 base unmatched. Germline CDR1 reads MNHEY; CDR2 reads SVGAGI. The CDR3 region is CASSYRDRDYGYTF. In nucleotides, the CDR3 is TGTGCCAGCAGTTACCGGGACAGGGACTATGGCTACACCTTC.

This clonotype was observed a few times. The CDR3 DNA is TGTGCCAGCCAACTAGCGGGCACAGATACGCAGTATTTT. Protein product: CASQLAGTDTQYF. This rearrangement joins TRBV6-1 to TRBJ2-3, with TRBD2 matching 8 bases. CDR3 size: 13 residues. V gave up 8 bases and J gave up 1 base; unmatched junction bases: 2. Germline CDR1 reads MNHNS; CDR2 reads SASEGT.

This rearrangement joins TRBV10-1 to TRBJ1-1; unclear D gene. The germline CDR1 and CDR2 sequences are WNHNN and SYGVQD (reference sequence). The ends were cut back, 10 bases at V and 1 base at J, with 10 bases in the middle. The CDR3 loop spans 12 amino acids. The CDR3 region is CATSGGNTEAFF. CDR3 coding DNA: TGCGCCACCTCGGGAGGGAACACTGAAGCTTTCTTT.

The CDR3 region has the DNA TGTGCCAGCAGCCCGACTAGCGGGGGGAGCACAGATACGCAGTATTTT. It is translated as CASSPTSGGSTDTQYF. The chain couples TRBV7-2 to TRBJ2-3, with TRBD2 matching over 13 bases. This CDR3 contains 16 residues. The germline V gene has CDR1 SGHTA and CDR2 FQGNSA. With 5 bases clipped from V and 0 bases from J, the junction kept 2 bases outside the gene matches.

V is TRBV28 and J is TRBJ2-5, with TRBD2 as a possible D gene (6 bases). In germline, CDR1 is MDHEN, CDR2 SYDVKM. Trimming cost V 3 bases and J 5 bases, with 13 bases left between them. The CDR3 covers 14 residues. CDR3: CASSFLGGAETQYF. DNA of the CDR3: TGTGCCAGCAGTTTTCTCGGGGGAGCGGAGACCCAGTACTTC.

V is TRBV24-1 and J is TRBJ1-1; 8 bases line up with TRBD1. Germline V CDR1 and CDR2: KGHDR, SFDVKD. This CDR3 has 15 residues. Trimming cost V 3 bases and J 1 base; bases outside gene matches: 3. CDR3: CATSDTTGGNTEAFF. The CDR3, as DNA: TGTGCCACCAGTGATACCACAGGGGGGAACACTGAAGCTTTCTTT.

The chain joins TRBV7-8 to TRBJ2-1; D perhaps matches TRBD1 (6 bases). The CDR3 loop spans 22 amino acids. V lost 4 bases to trimming and J lost 0 bases, with 31 bases between them. Looked up from germline, CDR1 is SGHVS and CDR2 is FQNEAQ. The CDR3 loop reads CASSSGIGDTKGTISSYNEQFF. The CDR3 DNA sequence: TGTGCCAGCAGCTCGGGTATTGGCGACACGAAAGGGACAATAAGCTCCTACAATGAGCAGTTCTTC.

The J gene is TRBJ2-3, the V gene TRBV6-1; a weak D match, TRBD2 (5 bases). V shed 4 bases and J shed 5 bases, with 16 bases lying between them. CDR1 and CDR2 (germline): MNHNS, SASEGT. The CDR3 is 15 residues long. CDR3 amino acids: CASSGSRLALDTQYF. The CDR3 DNA reads TGTGCCAGCAGTGGGTCCAGGCTAGCATTAGATACGCAGTATTTT.

The chain recombines TRBV6-5 with TRBJ2-5, with 9 bases lining up with TRBD2. The V gene's germline CDR1 is MNHEY and CDR2 SVGAGI. This CDR3 contains 16 residues. J was trimmed by 5 bases and V by 2 bases; bases with no gene match: 9. CDR3 DNA sequence: TGTGCCAGCAGTTACCCAGCGGGGGGCCTCCGGGAGACCCAGTACTTC. Its translation is CASSYPAGGLRETQYF.

The chain uses TRBV7-2 and TRBJ1-1, with D perhaps TRBD1 (5 bases). The V and J ends lost 1 base and 0 bases respectively, with 9 bases between them. CDR1 and CDR2 from the germline V gene are SGHTA and FQGNSA. The CDR3 sequence is 15 residues long. Written as DNA, the CDR3 is TGTGCCAGCAGCTTAGTGGGACGGCTGAACACTGAAGCTTTCTTT. Its protein is CASSLVGRLNTEAFF.

This clonotype was observed a handful of times. The chain couples TRBV24-1 to TRBJ1-5; 10 nucleotides agree with TRBD1. The ends lost 2 bases at V and 2 bases at J; junction bases unmatched: 2. This CDR3 is built from 16 residues. Germline-derived CDR1 and CDR2 are KGHDR and SFDVKD. The CDR3 DNA reads TGTGCCACCAGTGATTGGACAGGGGGAGGCAATCAGCCCCAGCATTTT. It specifies CATSDWTGGGNQPQHF.

This rearrangement joins TRBV27 to TRBJ1-5, with TRBD1 matching 9 bases. The V and J ends lost 5 bases and 3 bases, in that order; junction bases with no gene match: 14. Looked up from germline, CDR1 is MNHEY and CDR2 is SMNVEV (reference sequence). This CDR3 comprises 18 residues. The chain's CDR3 is CASSSQPRDRAFNQPQHF. CDR3 coding DNA: TGTGCCAGCAGTAGCCAGCCAAGGGACAGGGCGTTCAATCAGCCCCAGCATTTT.

V gene TRBV10-3 combines with J gene TRBJ1-6, with D possibly matching TRBD1 (5 bases). The CDR3 runs 14 residues. V gave up 4 bases and J gave up 3 bases, with 7 bases separating them. Per germline, CDR1 ENHRY and CDR2 SYGVKD. CDR3 bases: TGTGCCATCAGTGGTGGGGGCTATAATTCACCCCTCCACTTT. Translating gives CAISGGGYNSPLHF.

V usage is TRBV12-3 or TRBV12-4 and J usage is TRBJ1-2, with D hard to call. CDR3 size: 13 residues. V dropped 4 bases and J dropped 3 bases, with 9 bases sitting between them. CDR3 loop: CASSSRVHYGYTF. The CDR3 DNA reads as TGTGCCAGCAGTTCACGTGTGCACTATGGCTACACCTTC.

This clonotype was observed a single time. The rearrangement uses TRBV12-3 or TRBV12-4 and TRBJ2-3; a weak D match, TRBD2 (5 bases). The CDR3 runs to 13 residues. V gave up 5 bases and J gave up 5 bases, with 11 bases separating them. The CDR3 region has the DNA TGTGCCAGCAGTCCCCGGGATAGAGATACGCAGTATTTT. Translating gives CASSPRDRDTQYF.

The table lists this clonotype with a few counts. This chain uses TRBV6-2 or TRBV6-3 with TRBJ1-5; D is ambiguous. V was clipped by 2 bases and J by 7 bases, with 12 bases between them. The CDR3 has 14 residues. Germline V gives CDR1 MNHEY, CDR2 SVGEGT. The CDR3 DNA follows: TGTGCCAGCAGTTACCCAGCCACGGGGCAGCCCCAGCATTTT. Its translation is CASSYPATGQPQHF.

The rearrangement uses TRBV15 and TRBJ2-5; 9 positions agree with TRBD1. The germline gives CDR1 LNHNV, CDR2 YYDKDF (reference sequence). V lost 5 bases to trimming and J lost 4 bases; unmatched junction nucleotides: 11. The CDR3 runs 16 residues. CDR3 coding DNA: TGTGCCACCAGCTACACGCCGGACAGGGGAAGAGAGACCCAGTACTTC. It is translated as CATSYTPDRGRETQYF.

In this sample, this clonotype turned up once. The rearrangement uses TRBV19 and TRBJ2-7; TRBD1 matches at 8 bases. Per germline, CDR1 LNHDA and CDR2 SQIVND (reference sequence). J lost 2 bases, V lost 7 bases, and 7 bases had no gene match. The CDR3 is 14 residues long. The CDR3 reads CASTRGQGPYEQYF. Written as DNA, the CDR3 is TGTGCCAGTACCCGCGGACAGGGTCCCTACGAGCAGTACTTC.